This T cell receptor (beta chain) was profiled in a study of blood T cells in healthy people across ages. Germline CDR1 and CDR2: MNHEY and SVGEGT. The CDR3 length is 14 residues. V lost 10 bases to trimming and J lost 6 bases; unmatched junction nucleotides: 13. Using a J-beta primer mix together with a sample-barcoded 5' primer, a second PCR was run for roughly 7 to 11 cycles. TCRdb reanalysed the 5' RACE reads using MiXCR and keeps one entry per CDR3 protein. The profile covers roughly 2 million distinct CDR3 sequences, with 49% appearing a single time and over 2% taken by the ten largest. This TCR was sampled from a woman aged 40 to 50 in good health. This chain links TRBV6-2 or TRBV6-3 with TRBJ2-7, with 9 bases fitting TRBD1. The sample was blood. The CDR3: CATAFGTGRGEQYF. The CDR3 nucleotides read TGTGCCACCGCCTTCGGGACAGGGAGAGGCGAGCAGTACTTC.